The 15 T cell receptor beta chains in this list originate from one sample, sequenced in a study of spatial heterogeneity in lung cancer. Study-level points and caveats: Tumors with more nonsynonymous mutations had more expanded intratumoral alpha and beta TCRs.

Time point indicated: sample taken at primary tumor resection. TCRdb analysed the 5' RACE reads with MiXCR anew, one entry per CDR3 protein. The sample yields approximately 16,000 distinct CDR3 sequences, under 7.5% seen once. The antigens for these receptors are not known. Here the sequenced sample was lung tumor tissue, taken at surgery. The receptors were gathered from a female donor with early-stage non-small cell lung cancer.

This clonotype was recorded many times. V usage is TRBV7-2 and J usage is TRBJ1-2; 8 bases fit TRBD1. The V and J ends lost 1 base and 3 bases, in that order; junction bases with no gene match: 13. The CDR3 contains 18 residues. Looked up from germline, CDR1 is SGHTA and CDR2 is FQGNSA. The chain's CDR3 is CASSLVGRGLARDYGYTF. CDR3 nucleotides: TGTGCCAGCAGCTTAGTAGGCAGGGGGCTAGCCAGAGACTATGGCTACACCTTC.

This clonotype was counted between two and nine times. The V call is TRBV5-1, the J call TRBJ2-3, with D perhaps TRBD2 (5 bases). Trimming took off 3 bases at V and 2 bases at J, with 10 bases between the two ends. The CDR3 is 14 amino acids. Germline CDR1 is SGHRS and CDR2 is YFSETQ. CDR3 coding DNA: TGCGCCAGCAGCTCCGGGGTTACCACAGATACGCAGTATTTT. It translates to CASSSGVTTDTQYF. Full variable domain (outside the CDR3, taken from reference TRBV5-1 and TRBJ2-3): KAGVTQTPRYLIKTRGQQVTLSCSPISGHRSVSWYQQTPGQGLQFLFEYFSETQRNKGNFPGRFSGRQFSNSRSEMNVSTLELGDSALYLCASSSGVTTDTQYFGPGTRLTVL.

This sequence joins TRBV18 and TRBJ2-3; TRBD2 agrees at 7 bases. Losses at the gene ends were 5 bases for V and 1 base for J; bases not matched to a gene: 3. There are 14 residues in the CDR3. In germline, CDR1 is KGHSH, CDR2 LQKENI. CDR3 sequence reads: CASSIAGGTDTQYF. DNA for the CDR3: TGTGCCAGCTCAATTGCGGGGGGCACAGATACGCAGTATTTT.

The chain joins TRBV7-3 to TRBJ1-6; D uncertain. CDR1 is SGHTA, CDR2 FQGTGA, per germline. There are 12 residues in the CDR3. The V and J ends lost 9 bases and 3 bases respectively, with 6 bases between them. CDR3 region: CASWDYNSPLHF. For the CDR3, the DNA is TGTGCCAGTTGGGACTATAATTCACCCCTCCACTTT.

This clonotype was recorded many times. This chain uses TRBV20-1 with TRBJ2-5; D call uncertain. V dropped 0 bases and J dropped 2 bases, with 7 bases sitting between them. Germline values: CDR1 DFQATT, CDR2 SNEGSKA (reference sequence). This CDR3 comprises 13 residues. Written as DNA, the CDR3 is TGCAGTGCTAGAGATCCACCTCAAGAGACCCAGTACTTC. Protein: CSARDPPQETQYF.

Ten or more counts support this clonotype. CDR3 bases: TGTGCCACCCAGACAGGAGCTACCATGAACACTGAAGCTTTCTTT. Its translation is CATQTGATMNTEAFF. The gene calls are TRBV4-2 and TRBJ1-1, with D possibly TRBD1 on 6 matching bases. The V and J ends lost 10 bases and 0 bases respectively, with 18 bases between them. The CDR3 length is 15 residues. Per germline, CDR1 LGHNA and CDR2 YNFKEQ.

This rearrangement joins TRBV28 to TRBJ1-1; D gene uncertain. This CDR3 is built from 15 residues. The germline V gene has CDR1 MDHEN and CDR2 SYDVKM. V dropped 5 bases and J dropped 2 bases, with 15 bases sitting between them. The CDR3 spells CASSPWAGANTEAFF. The CDR3 nucleotides are TGTGCCAGCAGTCCCTGGGCAGGAGCAAACACTGAAGCTTTCTTT.

Many counts were recorded for this clonotype. The genes are TRBV10-1 and TRBJ2-1; 13 bases align to TRBD2. Germline V gene data show CDR1 as WNHNN and CDR2 as SYGVQD (reference sequence). This CDR3 spans 18 amino acids. Trimming cost V 6 bases and J 0 bases; bases outside gene matches: 8. The CDR3 DNA sequence: TGCGCCAGCAGAAGGGGACTAGCGGGGACCAGCTCCTACAATGAGCAGTTCTTC. Encoded protein: CASRRGLAGTSSYNEQFF.

This clonotype occurred many times. The chain links TRBV7-2 to TRBJ2-3, with 7 bases lining up with TRBD1. The CDR3 covers 15 residues. V dropped 2 bases and J dropped 6; count of bases not matched to a gene: 8. Germline values: CDR1 SGHTA, CDR2 FQGNSA. For the CDR3, the DNA is TGTGCCAGCAGCTTAAGAGGGGGCGGGTATGATACGCAGTATTTT. Protein sequence: CASSLRGGGYDTQYF.

In its sample, this clonotype was seen many times. This chain's CDR3 is CASSLVPGDYGYTF. Here the CDR3 DNA reads TGTGCCAGCAGCTTAGTTCCAGGGGACTATGGCTACACCTTC. V and J are TRBV7-8 and TRBJ1-2; a weak D match, TRBD1 (6 bases). Germline CDR1 SGHVS, CDR2 FQNEAQ. The CDR3 totals 14 residues. Trimming took off 1 base at V and 3 bases at J, with 9 bases between the two ends.

As for this clonotype: A much larger clone differs from this one at a single base, so this may be a read error. The CDR3 nucleotides are TGTGCCAGCAGCCCCGGGTACGAGCAGTACTTC. Amino acids: CASSPGYEQYF. The chain couples TRBV7-9 to TRBJ2-7, with D uncertain. Germline lookup yields CDR1 SEHNR and CDR2 FQNEAQ (reference sequence). The length of the CDR3 is 11 residues. The germline V and J ends were trimmed by 5 bases and 4 bases, with 6 bases remaining between them.

This clonotype ranks as medium-sized. The genes are TRBV28 and TRBJ1-4; TRBD1 is a possible D gene (6 bases). Germline V gene data show CDR1 as MDHEN and CDR2 as SYDVKM. The CDR3 is 13 amino acids. Trimming pared 6 bases from V and 7 bases from J, leaving 12 bases between. The DNA for the CDR3 is TGTGCCAGCAGCCCACAGGGTATTGAAAAACTGTTTTTT. Its translation: CASSPQGIEKLFF.

In its sample, this clonotype was seen many times. The rearrangement links TRBV27 to TRBJ2-2; a possible D gene is TRBD1 (5 bases). CDR3 length: 15 residues. In germline, CDR1 is MNHEY, CDR2 SMNVEV (reference sequence). V was clipped by 2 bases and J by 1 base, with 8 bases between them. The CDR3 spells CASSLTGLNTGELFF. CDR3 DNA sequence: TGTGCCAGCAGTTTAACAGGTTTGAACACCGGGGAGCTGTTTTTT.

The sample holds many counts of this clonotype. The V gene is TRBV12-3 or TRBV12-4, the J gene TRBJ2-7, with D possibly being TRBD1 (5 bases). The V end lost 5 bases, the J end lost 5 bases, and 16 bases lay between the germline ends. The CDR3 runs 14 residues. The CDR3 nucleotides are TGTGCCAGCAGTCCAACCGCAGACAGCCACGAGCAGTACTTC. Its protein product is CASSPTADSHEQYF.

This chain uses TRBV29-1 with TRBJ2-6; D tentatively reads TRBD1 or TRBD2 (5 bases each). The CDR3 contains 15 residues. The V end was cut by 6 bases, the J end by 0 bases, with 12 bases between. Germline-derived CDR1 and CDR2 are SQVTM and ANQGSEA. The CDR3 region is CSVGDGYSGANVLTF. CDR3 sequence (DNA): TGCAGCGTCGGGGACGGATACTCTGGGGCCAACGTCCTGACTTTC. The full variable domain, rest sourced from reference TRBV29-1 and TRBJ2-6, is SAVISQKPSRDICQRGTSLTIQCQVDSQVTMMFWYRQQPGQSLTLIATANQGSEATYESGFVIDKFPISRPNLTFSTLTVSNMSPEDSSIYLCSVGDGYSGANVLTFGAGSRLTVL.